The rows below give T cell receptor beta chains drawn from one sample of a study of cytomegalovirus exposure and HLA in healthy donors. Repertoires were generated with immunoSEQ multiplex PCR, while TCRdb's copy carries only in-frame clones and drops some. The table includes about 210,000 clones, 70% to 80% detected once. Specimen: PBMCs. The receptors originated from a woman aged 25-40 years in good health and CMV-seropositive. CDR3s include the opening cysteine and the closing phenylalanine or tryptophan. Fields, in order: D gene, V gene, clone size, J gene, CDR3 protein, CDR3 DNA. The D gene is left open where the match is weak. Size is omitted from some rows. Given values are once, few, many or a class for expanded clones.

d_call: .
v_call: TRBV2
clone_size: .
j_call: TRBJ2-3
cdr3_aa: CAWLRGPDTQYF
cdr3_nt: TGTGCCTGGCTAAGGGGTCCAGATACGCAGTATTTT

d_call: TRBD2
v_call: TRBV2
clone_size: .
j_call: TRBJ2-1
cdr3_aa: CASSTSGGAYNEQFF
cdr3_nt: TGTGCCAGCAGTACTAGCGGGGGGGCTTACAATGAGCAGTTCTTC

d_call: .
v_call: TRBV7-2
clone_size: .
j_call: TRBJ1-5
cdr3_aa: CASSFGGNQPQHF
cdr3_nt: TGTGCCAGCAGCTTCGGGGGCAATCAGCCCCAGCATTTT

d_call: .
v_call: TRBV7-2
clone_size: .
j_call: TRBJ1-1
cdr3_aa: CASSLDGRAVTEAFF
cdr3_nt: TGTGCCAGCAGCTTAGATGGCAGGGCAGTGACTGAAGCTTTCTTT

d_call: .
v_call: TRBV6-1
clone_size: .
j_call: TRBJ2-7
cdr3_aa: CASSSGTSPWGEQYF
cdr3_nt: TGTGCCAGCAGTTCCGGGACATCTCCCTGGGGCGAGCAGTACTTC

d_call: .
v_call: TRBV27
clone_size: once
j_call: TRBJ1-4
cdr3_aa: CASSHAGGEKLFF
cdr3_nt: TGTGCCAGCAGCCACGCCGGGGGGGAAAAACTGTTTTTT

d_call: TRBD2
v_call: TRBV9
clone_size: .
j_call: TRBJ2-7
cdr3_aa: CASSRGGDSYEQYF
cdr3_nt: TGTGCCAGCAGCCGCGGGGGAGATTCCTACGAGCAGTACTTC

d_call: .
v_call: TRBV25-1
clone_size: .
j_call: TRBJ2-2
cdr3_aa: CASSSWGQTTGELFF
cdr3_nt: TGTGCCAGCAGTTCATGGGGCCAGACCACCGGGGAGCTGTTTTTT

d_call: TRBD2
v_call: TRBV5-6
clone_size: few
j_call: TRBJ2-5
cdr3_aa: CASSSGGGETQYF
cdr3_nt: TGTGCCAGCAGCTCTGGGGGGGGAGAGACCCAGTACTTC

d_call: .
v_call: TRBV5-4
clone_size: .
j_call: TRBJ2-7
cdr3_aa: CASSLYYEQYF
cdr3_nt: TGTGCCAGCAGCCTATACTACGAGCAGTACTTC

d_call: TRBD1
v_call: TRBV4-3
clone_size: .
j_call: TRBJ2-3
cdr3_aa: CASSQADRVADTQYF
cdr3_nt: TGCGCCAGCAGCCAAGCGGACAGGGTGGCAGATACGCAGTATTTT

d_call: TRBD1
v_call: TRBV19
clone_size: .
j_call: TRBJ1-5
cdr3_aa: CASSIRGRLSNQPQHF
cdr3_nt: TGTGCCAGTAGTATTAGGGGGCGGTTGAGCAATCAGCCCCAGCATTTT

d_call: .
v_call: TRBV28
clone_size: .
j_call: TRBJ1-6
cdr3_aa: CASSFGDRTDSPLHF
cdr3_nt: TGTGCCAGCAGTTTCGGTGACAGGACAGATTCACCCCTCCACTTT

d_call: TRBD1
v_call: TRBV19
clone_size: .
j_call: TRBJ2-1
cdr3_aa: CASSIPGQVNEQFF
cdr3_nt: TGTGCCAGTAGTATTCCCGGACAGGTTAATGAGCAGTTCTTC

d_call: TRBD1
v_call: TRBV19
clone_size: few
j_call: TRBJ1-5
cdr3_aa: CASSIGDRGQHF
cdr3_nt: TGTGCCAGTAGTATAGGGGACAGGGGACAGCATTTT

d_call: .
v_call: TRBV11-1
clone_size: .
j_call: TRBJ2-5
cdr3_aa: CASSISLLAQETQYF
cdr3_nt: TGTGCCAGCAGCATCTCTTTGTTGGCCCAAGAGACCCAGTACTTC

d_call: .
v_call: TRBV11-3
clone_size: once
j_call: TRBJ2-1
cdr3_aa: CASSFRISRGSSYNEQFF
cdr3_nt: TGTGCCAGCAGCTTCCGCATATCTAGGGGCAGCTCCTACAATGAGCAGTTCTTC

d_call: .
v_call: TRBV4-3
clone_size: few
j_call: TRBJ2-7
cdr3_aa: CASSQDSRGSSYEQYF
cdr3_nt: TGCGCCAGCAGCCAAGACTCAAGAGGTAGCTCCTACGAGCAGTACTTC

d_call: .
v_call: TRBV28
clone_size: .
j_call: TRBJ1-1
cdr3_aa: CASTFDRRNTEAFF
cdr3_nt: TGTGCCAGCACCTTTGACAGGAGGAACACTGAAGCTTTCTTT

d_call: TRBD1
v_call: TRBV15
clone_size: .
j_call: TRBJ1-2
cdr3_aa: CATSRGTGWEGYTF
cdr3_nt: TGTGCCACCAGCAGAGGGACAGGGTGGGAAGGCTACACCTTC

d_call: TRBD1
v_call: TRBV7-6
clone_size: .
j_call: TRBJ2-4
cdr3_aa: CASSLGRGTAIAKNIQYF
cdr3_nt: TGTGCCAGCAGCCTAGGACGTGGGACAGCCATAGCCAAAAACATTCAGTACTTC

d_call: .
v_call: TRBV14
clone_size: .
j_call: TRBJ2-2
cdr3_aa: CASSPHLDSFNTGELFF
cdr3_nt: TGTGCCAGCAGCCCGCACCTCGACAGCTTCAACACCGGGGAGCTGTTTTTT

d_call: .
v_call: TRBV6-5
clone_size: .
j_call: TRBJ2-5
cdr3_aa: CASSGGASGQETQYF
cdr3_nt: TGTGCCAGCAGTGGTGGGGCGTCAGGGCAAGAGACCCAGTACTTC

d_call: .
v_call: TRBV28
clone_size: .
j_call: TRBJ2-7
cdr3_aa: CASSPPLAGTYEQYF
cdr3_nt: TGTGCCAGCAGTCCCCCTTTGGCAGGGACCTACGAGCAGTACTTC